This T cell receptor beta chain was identified in a study of blood T cell repertoires in COVID-19. Looking at the study overall: From the United States, Italy and Spain came samples of acute and convalescent COVID-19. PBMCs, B-cell-depleted T cells, or T cells provided the cDNA or gDNA that made up the material.

In the authors' methods: For nucleated cells, counts were estimated from reference gene primer amplification. Using immunoSEQ multiplex PCR, the repertoire was profiled, and TCRdb retains in-frame clones only, with some absent. That table furnishes V, J and clone size, whereas the DNA furnished D and trimming. This sample carries just over 250,000 clones, 84% of them seen once, and the ten largest clones take approximately 4.3%. Individuals drawn from under 30 US areas were roughly 18 to 89 years old. The V and J ends lost 5 bases and 4 bases, in that order; junction bases with no gene match: 9. The CDR3 has 16 residues. Germline V gene lookup returns CDR1 SGHNT and CDR2 YENEEA.

This receptor was taken from a man younger than 40 with acute COVID-19. The gene calls are TRBV11-3 and TRBJ2-3; 10 nucleotides line up with TRBD1. Sequencing was carried out using PBMCs or T cells enriched from blood (not recorded which). This chain's CDR3 is CASSPPDRGRADTQYF. The CDR3 bases are TGTGCCAGCAGCCCTCCAGACAGGGGGCGCGCAGATACGCAGTATTTT.